These 9 T cell receptor beta chains were all obtained from the same sample, sequenced in a study of tumor and adjacent non-tumor tissue in lung cancer. Three rounds of nested PCR, following a modified ARM-PCR protocol, produced the TCRbeta library. One entry per CDR3 protein, called by TCRdb with MiXCR from the multiplex PCR reads. Among around 60,000 distinct CDR3 sequences listed, 61% were seen once. No cell sorting was done before RNA was extracted from the tissue. More than 3 cm separated this lung sample from the edge of the tumor. The sample taken for sequencing was distant non-tumor lung tissue. The source is a man between 65 and 85 years old with non-small cell lung cancer.

This clonotype was recorded many times. The chain uses TRBV12-3 or TRBV12-4 and TRBJ1-1; D is unclear. Trimming left V 6 bases short and J 5 bases short, with 16 bases between. This CDR3 has 14 amino acids. This CDR3 reads CASSRRARGTEAFF. The CDR3 DNA follows: TGTGCCAGCAGCCGGAGGGCGCGAGGGACTGAAGCTTTCTTT.

Points on this clonotype: Mismatch with germline at one junction end may stem from a read error. The chain joins TRBV4-1 to TRBJ1-5, with D hard to call. The germline gives CDR1 MGHRA, CDR2 YSYEKL. CDR3 size: 16 residues. Written as DNA, the CDR3 is TGCGTCGGCAGCCAAGAACAGACGTCCCCTCGTCAGCCCCAGCAATTT. It translates to CVGSQEQTSPRQPQQF.

This clonotype was counted many times. This chain uses TRBV29-1 with TRBJ2-3; TRBD2 might be the D (5 bases). V shed 4 bases and J shed 0 bases, with 17 bases lying between them. This CDR3 region has 16 residues. Germline-derived CDR1 and CDR2 are SQVTM and ANQGSEA. The DNA for the CDR3 is TGCAGCGTTGGCGGTGGGAGCGGTGTAAGCACAGATACGCAGTATTTT. Translation gives CSVGGGSGVSTDTQYF.

With respect to this clonotype: At one of its ends the junction is not consistent with the germline gene, which may arise from a read error. V gene TRBV20-1 combines with J gene TRBJ1-4, with D possibly TRBD1 on 6 matching bases. CDR3 size: 13 residues. CDR1 is DFQATT and CDR2 is SNEGSKA in the germline V gene (reference sequence). The CDR3 loop reads CTQWSGADEKLLF. The CDR3 DNA is TGCACTCAATGGTCGGGGGCTGATGAAAAACTGTTATTT.

Worth noting for this clonotype: A junction boundary mismatches the germline segment, possibly from a read error. The chain uses TRBV11-1 and TRBJ2-3; 7 bases are shared with TRBD1. Looked up from germline, CDR1 is SGHAT and CDR2 is FQDESV (reference sequence). The CDR3 extends over 14 amino acids. The CDR3 sequence is CASKTGRGTDTQNF. CDR3 coding DNA: TGTGCCAGCAAGACAGGGAGAGGAACAGATACGCAGAATTTT. Using reference TRBV11-1 and TRBJ2-3 for the parts outside the CDR3, the full variable domain is EAEVAQSPRYKITEKSQAVAFWCDPISGHATLYWYRQILGQGPELLVQFQDESVVDDSQLPKDRFSAERLKGVDSTLKIQPAELGDSAMYLCASKTGRGTDTQNFGPGTRLTVL.

This clonotype was counted once. Its ends do not fully match the called genes, so a read error is possible. The chain employs TRBV11-2 and TRBJ2-2; tentative D call: TRBD2 (5 bases). Germline V gene data show CDR1 as SGHAT and CDR2 as FQNNGV. CDR3 length: 15 amino acids. The CDR3 region is CVSSSPWVNTGELFF. CDR3 nucleotide sequence: TGTGTCAGCAGCTCCCCATGGGTGAACACCGGGGAACTGTTTTTT.

Only a few counts were recorded for this clonotype. This may be a read error, as it is one base from a much larger clone. The chain recombines TRBV4-1 with TRBJ2-7, with 7 positions matching TRBD2. The CDR3 loop spans 13 amino acids. Germline V CDR1 and CDR2: MGHRA, YSYEKL. CDR3 sequence reads: CASSQVGGYEQHF. In DNA form, the CDR3 reads TGCGCCAGCAGCCAAGTCGGGGGGTACGAGCAGCACTTC.

The rearrangement links TRBV7-9 to TRBJ1-2; D not resolved. Germline values: CDR1 SEHNR, CDR2 FQNEAQ (reference sequence). The CDR3 has 14 amino acids. With 5 bases removed from V and 5 bases from J, the gap between germline ends came to 15 bases. CDR3 coding DNA: TGTGCCAGCAGCACAGAAGGCGGCGGTTATGGCTACACCTTC. It yields the protein CASSTEGGGYGYTF.

Turning to this clonotype: Its ends do not fully match the called genes, so a read error is possible. The V gene is TRBV11-2, the J gene TRBJ2-5; 7 bases are shared with TRBD2. The CDR3 covers 14 residues. Looked up from germline, CDR1 is SGHAT and CDR2 is FQNNGV. This CDR3 reads CASISWEGQGTQHF. In nucleotides, the CDR3 is TGTGCCAGCATCTCCTGGGAGGGCCAAGGGACCCAACACTTC.